This T cell receptor beta chain stems from a study of T-cell memory formation after mild COVID-19. Regarding the study as a whole: Cross-reactive memory apparently joined, as some responding clones appeared in pre-infection memory.

There are 15 residues in the CDR3. Germline loops: CDR1 SGHTA, CDR2 FQGNSA. Between the trimmed V and J ends, which lost 1 base and 7 bases, there was a span of 14 bases. Of note for this clonotype: What it recognizes is unknown.

Constant-segment primers were used for 5'RACE, and the resulting TCR alpha and TCR beta cDNA libraries carried sample barcodes and UMIs. MiXCR, run by TCRdb on the 5' RACE reads, gives a single entry per CDR3 protein. The data contain fewer than 650,000 distinct CDR3 sequences, less than 25% of them singletons. The TCR sequence derives from an adult woman who had mild COVID-19 (a few samples of this study predate the infection). Cell type and time point are not known. Sequenced input: PBMCs or a T cell subset sorted from them (not recorded which). The rearrangement joins TRBV7-2 to TRBJ1-5; D might be TRBD1 (5 bases). CDR3 in DNA: TGTGCCAGCAGCTTAGTGGGGGACGGACCCCAGCCCCAGCATTTT. Encoded protein: CASSLVGDGPQPQHF. The whole variable domain, remainder taken from reference TRBV7-2 and TRBJ1-5, is GAGVSQSPSNKVTEKGKDVELRCDPISGHTALYWYRQSLGQGLEFLIYFQGNSAPDKSGLPSDRFSAERTGGSVSTLTIQRTQQEDSAVYLCASSLVGDGPQPQHFGDGTRLSIL.